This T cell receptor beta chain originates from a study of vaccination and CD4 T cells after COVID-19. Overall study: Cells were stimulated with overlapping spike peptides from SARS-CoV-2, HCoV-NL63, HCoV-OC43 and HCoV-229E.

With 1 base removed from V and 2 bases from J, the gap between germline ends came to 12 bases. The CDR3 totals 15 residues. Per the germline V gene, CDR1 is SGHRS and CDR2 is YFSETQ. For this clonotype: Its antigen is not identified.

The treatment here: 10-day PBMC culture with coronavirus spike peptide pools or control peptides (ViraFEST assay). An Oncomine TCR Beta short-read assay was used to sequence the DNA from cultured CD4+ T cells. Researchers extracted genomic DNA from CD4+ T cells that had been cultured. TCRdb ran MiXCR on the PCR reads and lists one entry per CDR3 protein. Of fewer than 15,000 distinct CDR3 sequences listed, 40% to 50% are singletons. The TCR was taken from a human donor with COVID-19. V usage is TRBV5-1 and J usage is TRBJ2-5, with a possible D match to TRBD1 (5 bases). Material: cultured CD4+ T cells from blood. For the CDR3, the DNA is TGCGCCAGCAGCTTGAATAGGGGCGGACAAGAGACCCAGTACTTC. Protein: CASSLNRGGQETQYF.